This entry concerns a single T cell receptor beta chain. What it binds is not known. Collection occurred without any documented infections or immune events in donors. Only in-frame clones appear in the TCRdb table, and some are missing; sequencing was by immunoSEQ multiplex PCR. The sample lists about 130,000 clones; approximately 86% were seen once. These data belong to a study of identifying expanded T cells in peripheral blood. Study outcomes and limitations: Roughly 1.2 clones differed between technical replicates, versus about 16 and 19 over time. Two-week clone count variance significantly increased as total template count grew.

Unmatched junction bases numbered 5, after V lost 6 bases and J lost 0 bases. The CDR3 contains 15 residues. Per germline, CDR1 MNHEY and CDR2 SVGAGI. The J gene is TRBJ2-3, the V gene TRBV6-5, with TRBD1 matching 8 bases. The TCR comes from a person aged 18 to 75 in good health. The sequenced material came from blood. CDR3 DNA sequence: TGTGCCAGCAGCGACAGGGGCCGTAGCACAGATACGCAGTATTTT. It is translated as CASSDRGRSTDTQYF.